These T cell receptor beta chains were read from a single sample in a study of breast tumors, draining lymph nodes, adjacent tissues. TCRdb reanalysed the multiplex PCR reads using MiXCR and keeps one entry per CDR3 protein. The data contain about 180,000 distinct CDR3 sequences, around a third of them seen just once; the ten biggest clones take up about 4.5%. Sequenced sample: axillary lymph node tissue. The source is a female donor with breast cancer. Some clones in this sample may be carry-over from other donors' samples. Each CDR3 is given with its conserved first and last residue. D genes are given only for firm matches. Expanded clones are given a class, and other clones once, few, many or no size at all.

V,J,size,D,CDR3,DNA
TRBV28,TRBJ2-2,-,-,CASSFYSNTGELFF,TGTGCCAGCAGTTTTTACAGTAACACCGGGGAGCTGTTTTTT
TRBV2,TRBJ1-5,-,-,CASSSPVLDLSQPQHF,TGTGCCAGCAGTAGCCCGGTGTTGGACCTCAGTCAGCCCCAGCATTTT
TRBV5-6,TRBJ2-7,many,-,CASSPLGNEQYF,TGTGCCAGCAGCCCCCTGGGGAACGAGCAGTACTTC
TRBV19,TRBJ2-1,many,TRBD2,CASSGLAGAGSYNEQFF,TGTGCCAGCTCGGGACTAGCGGGAGCGGGTTCCTACAATGAGCAGTTCTTC
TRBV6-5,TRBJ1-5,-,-,CASSFRLDQPQHF,TGTGCCAGCAGTTTTCGACTGGATCAGCCCCAGCATTTT
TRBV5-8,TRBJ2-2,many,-,CASSFTGNTGELFF,TGTGCCAGCAGCTTTACAGGGAACACCGGGGAGCTGTTTTTT
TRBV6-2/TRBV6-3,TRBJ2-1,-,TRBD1,CASSLGQGYDEQFF,TGTGCCAGCAGTCTTGGACAGGGTTACGATGAGCAGTTCTTC
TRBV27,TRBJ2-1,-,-,CASSRTDYSYNEQFF,TGTGCCAGCTCGAGGACAGACTATTCCTACAATGAGCAGTTCTTC
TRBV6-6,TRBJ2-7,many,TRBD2,CASSVKRDAYEQYF,TGTGCCAGCAGTGTGAAGCGGGATGCCTACGAGCAGTACTTC
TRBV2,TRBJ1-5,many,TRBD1,CASSPGQGPRTQHF,TGTGCCAGCAGTCCGGGACAGGGGCCGAGGACCCAGCATTTT
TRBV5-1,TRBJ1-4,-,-,CASSWGLAGIAEKLFF,TGCGCCAGCAGCTGGGGACTAGCGGGTATTGCTGAAAAACTGTTTTTT
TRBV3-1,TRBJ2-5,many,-,CASSQDTRGKTQYF,TGTGCCAGCAGCCAAGATACGAGAGGCAAGACCCAGTACTTC
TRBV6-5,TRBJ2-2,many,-,CASRTSRVNTGELFF,TGTGCCAGCAGGACGTCTAGGGTGAACACCGGGGAGCTGTTTTTT
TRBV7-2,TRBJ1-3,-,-,CASSYGTVSGNTIYF,TGTGCCAGCAGCTACGGGACCGTCTCTGGAAACACCATATATTTT
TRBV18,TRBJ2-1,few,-,CASSPPNLVSYNEQFF,TGTGCCAGCTCACCACCTAACCTGGTCTCCTACAATGAGCAGTTCTTC
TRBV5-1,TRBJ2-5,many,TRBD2,CASSLAGVAGPQETQYF,TGCGCCAGCAGCTTGGCCGGGGTAGCGGGGCCCCAAGAGACCCAGTACTTC
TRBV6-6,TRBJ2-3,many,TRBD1,CASNRGPEDTQYF,TGTGCCAGTAACAGGGGGCCCGAAGATACGCAGTATTTT
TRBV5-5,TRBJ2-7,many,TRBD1,CASSRTGTGIYEQYF,TGTGCCAGCAGCCGGACCGGGACAGGGATTTACGAGCAGTACTTC
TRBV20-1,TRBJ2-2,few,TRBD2,CSALAGGGSGELFF,TGCAGTGCGTTAGCGGGGGGGGGGTCCGGGGAGCTGTTTTTT
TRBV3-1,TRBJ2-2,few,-,CASSPWGVKNTGELFF,TGTGCCAGCAGCCCATGGGGAGTAAAGAACACCGGGGAGCTGTTTTTT
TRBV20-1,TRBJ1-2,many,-,CSASASSDSTTYTF,TGCAGTGCTAGCGCATCTTCGGACTCAACTACTTACACCTTC
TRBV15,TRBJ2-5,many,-,CATSSLLETQYF,TGTGCCACCAGCAGTCTGTTAGAGACCCAGTACTTC
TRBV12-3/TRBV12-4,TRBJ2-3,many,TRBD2,CASGTSGRYRDTQYF,TGTGCCAGTGGGACTAGCGGGAGATACAGGGATACGCAGTATTTT
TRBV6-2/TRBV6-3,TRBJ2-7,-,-,CACSYGEGVYEQYF,TGTGCCTGCAGTTACGGAGAGGGTGTTTACGAGCAGTACTTC
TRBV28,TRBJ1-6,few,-,CASSLPGASDNSPLHF,TGTGCCAGCAGTTTACCGGGGGCGTCCGATAATTCACCCCTCCACTTT
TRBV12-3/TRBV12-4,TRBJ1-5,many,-,CASSRPGGPQHF,TGTGCCAGCAGCCGACCGGGGGGTCCCCAGCATTTT
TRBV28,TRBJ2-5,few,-,CASRDRHETQYF,TGTGCCAGCCGCGACAGGCACGAGACCCAGTACTTC
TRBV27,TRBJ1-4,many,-,CASSSVGSPEKLFF,TGTGCCAGCAGTTCAGTCGGCAGCCCTGAAAAACTGTTTTTT
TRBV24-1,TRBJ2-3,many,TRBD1,CATSDETGATDTQYF,TGTGCCACCAGTGATGAGACAGGGGCGACAGATACGCAGTATTTT
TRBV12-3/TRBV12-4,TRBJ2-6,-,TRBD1,CASSLVGYRGPLVLTF,TGTGCCAGCAGTTTAGTTGGCTACAGGGGGCCTCTCGTCCTGACTTTC
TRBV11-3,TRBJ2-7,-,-,CAGIGESYEQYF,TGTGCCGGCATCGGGGAGTCCTACGAGCAGTACTTC
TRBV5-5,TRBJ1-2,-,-,CASSLHPSGDSNGYTF,TGTGCCAGCAGCTTGCACCCGAGTGGCGACTCCAATGGCTACACCTTC
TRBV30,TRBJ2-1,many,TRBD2,CAWSVPGGQFF,TGTGCCTGGAGTGTACCGGGGGGACAGTTCTTC
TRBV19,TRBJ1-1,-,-,CASSIVGLGDHAEAFF,TGTGCCAGTAGTATAGTGGGTTTAGGGGACCACGCTGAAGCTTTCTTT
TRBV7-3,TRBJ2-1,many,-,CASSLTPADHNEQFF,TGTGCCAGCAGCTTAACCCCGGCAGATCACAATGAGCAGTTCTTC
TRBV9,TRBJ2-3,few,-,CASSTWAGESTDTQYF,TGTGCCAGCAGCACCTGGGCAGGGGAAAGCACAGATACGCAGTATTTT
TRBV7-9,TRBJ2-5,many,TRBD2,CASSPSGTTFPQYF,TGTGCCAGCAGCCCATCCGGGACTACGTTTCCCCAGTACTTC
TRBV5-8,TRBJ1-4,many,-,CASSTPTGRANEKLFF,TGTGCCAGCAGCACGCCTACAGGGAGGGCTAATGAAAAACTGTTTTTT
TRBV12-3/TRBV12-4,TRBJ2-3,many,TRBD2,CASSPGLAGFRDTQYF,TGTGCCAGCAGTCCTGGCCTAGCGGGGTTCCGGGATACGCAGTATTTT
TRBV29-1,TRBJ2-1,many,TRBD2,CSVTSGYSYNEQFF,TGCAGCGTTACTAGCGGGTACTCCTACAATGAGCAGTTCTTC
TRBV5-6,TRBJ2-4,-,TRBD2,CASSWGLAGVNIQYF,TGTGCCAGCAGCTGGGGACTAGCGGGGGTAAACATTCAGTACTTC
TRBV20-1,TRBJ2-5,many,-,CSAPAQETQYF,TGCAGTGCTCCTGCCCAAGAGACCCAGTACTTC
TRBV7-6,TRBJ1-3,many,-,CASSSWGPRTASGNTIYF,TGTGCCAGCAGCTCCTGGGGACCACGGACGGCCTCTGGAAACACCATATATTTT
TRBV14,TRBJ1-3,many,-,CASSQAYGPGNTIYF,TGTGCCAGCAGCCAAGCCTACGGCCCTGGAAACACCATATATTTT
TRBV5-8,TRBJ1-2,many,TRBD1,CASSVGTGGGYGYTF,TGTGCCAGCAGCGTCGGAACAGGGGGCGGCTATGGCTACACCTTC
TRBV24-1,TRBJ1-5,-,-,CASRSGQLGNQPQHF,TGTGCCAGCAGATCCGGGCAGTTGGGCAATCAGCCCCAGCATTTT
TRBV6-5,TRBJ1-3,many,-,CASSYLPWTAGNTIYF,TGTGCCAGCAGTTATCTTCCTTGGACAGCAGGAAACACCATATATTTT
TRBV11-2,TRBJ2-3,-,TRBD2,CASSLRPIAAGDTDTRYF,TGTGCCAGCAGCTTACGGCCGATCGCAGCGGGGGACACAGATACGCGGTATTTT
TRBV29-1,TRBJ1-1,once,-,CSVSGGENTEALF,TGCAGCGTTTCCGGAGGGGAGAACACTGAAGCTCTCTTT
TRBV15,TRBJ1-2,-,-,CATSRGEGEGYTF,TGTGCCACCAGCAGAGGGGAGGGGGAAGGCTACACCTTC
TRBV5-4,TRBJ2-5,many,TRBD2,CASSSQRGLQETQYF,TGTGCCAGCAGCTCTCAGCGGGGGCTCCAAGAGACCCAGTACTTC
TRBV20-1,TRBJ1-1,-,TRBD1,CSARGDRGPRTEAFF,TGCAGTGCTAGGGGGGACAGGGGGCCGAGGACTGAAGCTTTCTTT
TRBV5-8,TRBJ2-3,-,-,CASSVARAPFTDTQYF,TGTGCCAGCAGCGTAGCCCGGGCCCCTTTCACAGATACGCAGTATTTT